The source of this T cell receptor beta chain is a study of regulatory T cells in long-lasting Graves disease. Looked up from germline, CDR1 is SGDLS and CDR2 is YYNGEE. The CDR3 extends over 15 amino acids. Deletions cut 3 bases from V and 3 bases from J, with 13 bases between. Building of the TCR beta libraries involved iRepertoire HTBI primers and Arm-PCR of CDR3 regions. One entry per CDR3 protein, called by TCRdb with MiXCR from the multiplex PCR reads. The data show about 440,000 distinct CDR3 sequences, with 15% to 20% seen just once and roughly 10% held by the top ten. This clonotype showed up many times. The time point denotes: newly diagnosed GD, antithyroid drugs for less than 3 months. Extracted PBMC RNA gave rise to the TCR library. These data were likewise used in another study, on T cells in Graves' hyperthyroidism and ophthalmopathy. As reported in that work: A median about 7 months before onset, the model predicted ophthalmopathy.

The chain carries TRBV9 and TRBJ2-1, with no clear D. The receptor's source is a woman in her twenties or thirties with Graves disease. This specimen was peripheral blood mononuclear cells (PBMCs), taken at new diagnosis, from a patient treated with antithyroid drugs. CDR3 coding DNA: TGTGCCAGCAGCGAGGGTAGTAAGTTCTACAATGAGCAGTTCTTC. Its translation is CASSEGSKFYNEQFF.